This TCR beta chain was obtained from a study of T cell clonotyping in hematopoietic cell transplantation. The sample's time point: recipient sample about 28 days before transplant, after cytoreduction. Recipient blood drawn about 28 days pretransplant and days 30, 100, 180 after. Germline V gives CDR1 MGHRA, CDR2 YSYEKL. The V end lost 6 bases, the J end lost 0 bases, and 11 bases lay between the germline ends. The CDR3 runs to 14 residues. Libraries were prepared by immunoSEQ multiplex PCR; TCRdb keeps only in-frame clonotypes and omits some of them. The data show about 47,000 clones, around 80% seen once. Turning to this clone: The target antigen is unknown.

Whole-study findings and limits: After transplant, recipient diversity fell while pathologically expanded clonotypes grew through day 180. Cells were unsorted, so CD4 and CD8 contributions were not separated.

This specimen was peripheral blood mononuclear cells, taken before stem cell transplant. This clonotype originated in a man between 60 and 75 years old with myelodysplastic syndrome. Some clones in this sample may be carry-over from other donors' samples. The V gene is TRBV4-1, the J gene TRBJ1-1; TRBD1 might be the D (5 bases). The CDR3 DNA follows: TGCGCCAGCAGTCTGACAGAACTGAACACTGAAGCTTTCTTT. This encodes CASSLTELNTEAFF.